These 2 T cell receptor beta chains originate from one sample sequenced in a study of blood T cell repertoires in COVID-19. The table came from immunoSEQ multiplex PCR; TCRdb's copy has only in-frame clones and leaves some out. The sample consists of 300,000 to 400,000 clones, roughly 89% of them appearing once. The specimen was peripheral blood. The receptors were gathered from a man aged 25-40 years with COVID-19, enrolled during active disease.

The chain is built from TRBV28 and TRBJ2-3; no firm D call. The V end lost 6 bases, the J end lost 2 bases, and 9 bases lay between the germline ends. The CDR3 contains 13 residues. Germline V gene sequence: CDR1 MDHEN, CDR2 SYDVKM. The CDR3 sequence is CASRPTITDTQYF. The CDR3 coding sequence is TGTGCCAGCAGGCCTACGATCACAGATACGCAGTATTTT.

The rearrangement links TRBV7-3 to TRBJ2-2; D is ambiguous. There are 16 residues in the CDR3. Trimming shortened V by 1 base and J by 0 bases, and 9 bases separated the two germline ends. Germline V CDR1 and CDR2: SGHTA, FQGTGA. The DNA of the CDR3 is TGTGCCAGCAGCTTAATACCAGGCTCGAACACCGGGGAGCTGTTTTTT. Its translation is CASSLIPGSNTGELFF.